The 13 T cell receptor beta chains reported below all come from one sample, sequenced in a study of blood T cell repertoires in COVID-19. TCRdb's table, derived via immunoSEQ multiplex PCR, lists solely in-frame clones and lacks some. The sample holds around 140,000 clones; approximately 89% are singletons and the top ten take roughly 1.6%. Source material: peripheral blood. The receptors originated from a woman between 45 and 65 years old with acute or convalescent COVID-19.

This clone was counted between two and nine times. The chain recombines TRBV21-1 with TRBJ1-1; the table's TRBD1 call for D was not verified on the DNA. TRBV21-1 is classified as a pseudogene. The CDR3 has 20 residues. The CDR3 spells CASSKTGTGAERRVDTEAFF. In DNA form, the CDR3 reads TGTGCCAGCAGCAAGACCGGGACAGGGGCCGAGCGTAGGGTGGACACTGAAGCTTTCTTT.

This clone is large. The V call is TRBV13, the J call TRBJ1-1; 7 bases are shared with TRBD1. Germline lookup yields CDR1 PRHDT and CDR2 FYEKMQ (reference sequence). There are 15 residues in the CDR3. V trimming: 4 bases; J trimming: 0 bases; junction bases outside the gene matches: 5. CDR3 bases: TGTGCCAGCAGCTCTGGGGACAGACTGAACACTGAAGCTTTCTTT. It yields the protein CASSSGDRLNTEAFF.

V usage is TRBV5-4 and J usage is TRBJ2-7; a weak D match, TRBD2 (7 bases). CDR3 size: 16 residues. Deletions cut 0 bases from V and 0 bases from J, with 13 bases between. The germline gives CDR1 SGHNT, CDR2 YYREEE (reference sequence). The CDR3 protein is CASSLAGGGLSYEQYF. CDR3 nucleotide sequence: TGTGCCAGCAGCTTGGCTGGCGGGGGCCTCTCCTACGAGCAGTACTTC.

The chain has TRBV3-1 (or the pseudogene TRBV3-2) and TRBJ1-2, with 9 nucleotides matching TRBD1. The V segment lost 8 bases and the J segment 2 bases; nucleotides outside the gene matches: 6. This CDR3 has 14 amino acids. Germline lookup yields CDR1 LGHDT and CDR2 YNNKEL (reference sequence). The CDR3 loop is CASGGGQGNYGYTF. The CDR3 DNA is TGTGCCAGCGGAGGAGGACAGGGGAACTATGGCTACACCTTC.

This clone was seen only a few times. V gene TRBV4-1 combines with J gene TRBJ1-2, with 8 bases lining up with TRBD1. V lost 1 base and J lost 7; bases outside the gene matches: 8. The germline gives CDR1 MGHRA, CDR2 YSYEKL. CDR3 length equals 15 residues. The CDR3 reads CASSQGVDRAAGYTF. In DNA form, the CDR3 reads TGCGCCAGCAGCCAAGGGGTGGACAGGGCGGCTGGCTACACCTTC.

The rearrangement uses TRBV3-1 (or the pseudogene TRBV3-2) and TRBJ2-2; D remains unclear. Trimming pared 1 base from V and 7 bases from J, leaving 10 bases between. CDR3 length: 14 residues. CDR1 is LGHDT and CDR2 is YNNKEL in the germline V gene (reference sequence). The CDR3 region has the DNA TGTGCCAGCAGCCAAGCGGGTGGTGGCGGGGAGCTGTTTTTT. Translating gives CASSQAGGGGELFF.

CDR3 residues: CASSYSDMRYGYTF. CDR3 coding DNA: TGTGCCAGCAGTTACTCCGACATGCGCTATGGCTACACCTTC. The chain is built from TRBV6-5 and TRBJ1-2; D call uncertain. Germline V CDR1 and CDR2: MNHEY, SVGAGI. Trimming took 0 bases from V and 4 from J, leaving 9 bases between them. The CDR3 runs 14 residues.

The chain carries TRBV15 and TRBJ2-5; 11 nucleotides line up with TRBD1. This CDR3 has 15 amino acids. Germline V gene sequence: CDR1 LNHNV, CDR2 YYDKDF (reference sequence). J was trimmed by 5 bases and V by 3 bases; bases with no gene match: 5. The CDR3 bases are TGTGCCACCAGCAGGGACAGGGGGCGGGAGGAGACCCAGTACTTC. Its protein product is CATSRDRGREETQYF.

The chain links TRBV3-1 (or the pseudogene TRBV3-2) to TRBJ1-1; a weak D match, TRBD1 (6 bases). Trimming took 4 bases from V and 7 from J, leaving 16 bases between them. The V gene's germline CDR1 is LGHDT and CDR2 YNNKEL (reference sequence). CDR3 size: 14 residues. The DNA of the CDR3 is TGTGCCAGCAGCCCCTGGGCTGGGACACATGAAGCTTTCTTT. This sequence encodes CASSPWAGTHEAFF.

The genes are TRBV12-3 or TRBV12-4 and TRBJ1-1; D is uncertain. This CDR3 contains 13 residues. V was pared by 6 bases and J by 1 base, with 9 bases between. In DNA form, the CDR3 reads TGTGCCAGCAGCCCCCTAAGGAACACTGAAGCTTTCTTT. Its protein product is CASSPLRNTEAFF.

This clone was found a few times. The CDR3 loop reads CASSLPRGYYGYTF. DNA of the CDR3: TGTGCCAGCAGTTTACCTCGGGGATACTATGGCTACACCTTC. This rearrangement joins TRBV28 to TRBJ1-2, with D uncertain. The germline V and J ends were trimmed by 2 bases and 3 bases, with 10 bases remaining between them. The CDR3 extends over 14 amino acids. Germline V gives CDR1 MDHEN, CDR2 SYDVKM.

V gene TRBV6-5 combines with J gene TRBJ1-5; the D is unclear. From germline, CDR1 is MNHEY and CDR2 SVGAGI. This CDR3 contains 13 residues. With 5 bases removed from V and 0 bases from J, the gap between germline ends came to 5 bases. The DNA of the CDR3 is TGTGCCAGCAGTCAAAATAGCAATCAGCCCCAGCATTTT. This gives the protein CASSQNSNQPQHF.

The chain uses TRBV5-6 and TRBJ1-6, with D possibly matching TRBD1 (5 bases). CDR3 length equals 16 residues. Germline values: CDR1 SGHDT, CDR2 YYEEEE. Trimming removed 3 bases from V and 6 bases from J, with 16 bases in between. This CDR3 reads CASSSTQRRGNSPLHF. In DNA form, the CDR3 reads TGTGCCAGCAGCTCGACCCAGAGGAGGGGTAATTCACCCCTCCACTTT. Complete variable domain (other parts from reference TRBV5-6 and TRBJ1-6): DAGVTQSPTHLIKTRGQQVTLRCSPKSGHDTVSWYQQALGQGPQFIFQYYEEEERQRGNFPDRFSGHQFPNYSSELNVNALLLGDSALYLCASSSTQRRGNSPLHFGNGTRLTVT.